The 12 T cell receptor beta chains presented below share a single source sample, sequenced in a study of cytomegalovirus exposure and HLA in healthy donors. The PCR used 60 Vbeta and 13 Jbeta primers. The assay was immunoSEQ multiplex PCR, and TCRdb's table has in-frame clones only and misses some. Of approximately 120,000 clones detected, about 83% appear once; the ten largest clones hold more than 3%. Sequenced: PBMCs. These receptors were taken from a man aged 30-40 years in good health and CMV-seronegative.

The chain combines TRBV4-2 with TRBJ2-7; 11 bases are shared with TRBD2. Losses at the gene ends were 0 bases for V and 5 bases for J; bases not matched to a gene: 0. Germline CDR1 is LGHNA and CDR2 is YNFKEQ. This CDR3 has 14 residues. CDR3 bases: TGTGCCAGCAGCCAAGAACTAGCGGGAGACGAGCAGTACTTC. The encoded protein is CASSQELAGDEQYF.

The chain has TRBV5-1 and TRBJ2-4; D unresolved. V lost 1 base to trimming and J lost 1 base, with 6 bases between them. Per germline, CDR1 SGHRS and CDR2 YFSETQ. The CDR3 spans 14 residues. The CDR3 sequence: CASSLTGAKNIQYF. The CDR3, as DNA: TGCGCCAGCAGCTTGACCGGGGCCAAAAACATTCAGTACTTC.

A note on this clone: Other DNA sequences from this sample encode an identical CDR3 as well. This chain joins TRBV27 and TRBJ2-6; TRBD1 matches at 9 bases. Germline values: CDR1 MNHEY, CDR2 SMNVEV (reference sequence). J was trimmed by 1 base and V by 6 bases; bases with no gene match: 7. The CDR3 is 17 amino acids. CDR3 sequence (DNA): TGTGCCAGCAGCCTCCGGGACAGGGTTTCTGGGGCCAACGTCCTGACTTTC. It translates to CASSLRDRVSGANVLTF.

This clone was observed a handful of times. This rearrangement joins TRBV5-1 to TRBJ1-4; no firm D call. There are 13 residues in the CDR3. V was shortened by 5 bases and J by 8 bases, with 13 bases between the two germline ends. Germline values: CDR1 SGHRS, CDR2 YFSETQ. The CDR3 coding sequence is TGCGCCAGCAGTTCCCCTCACGGGGAAAAACTGTTTTTT. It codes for CASSSPHGEKLFF.

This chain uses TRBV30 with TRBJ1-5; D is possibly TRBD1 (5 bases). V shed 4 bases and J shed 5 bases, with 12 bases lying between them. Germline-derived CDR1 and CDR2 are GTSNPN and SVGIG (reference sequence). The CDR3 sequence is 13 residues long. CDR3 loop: CAWNQGSDQPQHF. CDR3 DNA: TGTGCCTGGAATCAGGGTTCGGATCAGCCCCAGCATTTT. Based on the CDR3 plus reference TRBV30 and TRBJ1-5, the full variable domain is SQTIHQWPATLVQPVGSPLSLECTVEGTSNPNLYWYRQAAGRGLQLLFYSVGIGQISSEVPQNLSASRPQDRQFILSSKKLLLSDSGFYLCAWNQGSDQPQHFGDGTRLSIL.

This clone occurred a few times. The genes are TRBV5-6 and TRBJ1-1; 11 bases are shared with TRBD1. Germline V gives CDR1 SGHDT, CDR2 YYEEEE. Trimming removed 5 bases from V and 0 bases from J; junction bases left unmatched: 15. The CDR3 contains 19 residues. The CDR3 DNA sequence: TGTGCCAGCAGTTTTGCCCCCGGGACAGGGGGTAGCGTGAACACTGAAGCTTTCTTT. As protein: CASSFAPGTGGSVNTEAFF.

CDR3: CAWSEYEGQPQHF. In DNA, the CDR3 is TGTGCCTGGAGTGAATACGAGGGTCAGCCCCAGCATTTT. This chain connects TRBV30 to TRBJ1-5, with D unclear. The CDR3 consists of 13 residues. CDR1 and CDR2 (germline): GTSNPN, SVGIG (reference sequence). V was pared by 1 base and J by 6 bases, with 10 bases between.

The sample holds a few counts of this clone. In DNA, the CDR3 is TGTGCCAGCAGACAGACAGCTAATTCACCCCTCCACTTT. Translation gives CASRQTANSPLHF. This sequence joins TRBV5-5 and TRBJ1-6; tentatively, D is TRBD1 (5 bases). The germline CDR1 and CDR2 sequences are SGHKS and YYEKEE (reference sequence). Between the trimmed V and J ends, which lost 5 bases and 6 bases, there was a span of 9 bases. The CDR3 is 13 amino acids.

The CDR3 nucleotides read TGTGCCAGCAGTTCGGGACAGAGGAACTATGGCTACACCTTC. Residues: CASSSGQRNYGYTF. The V and J genes are TRBV28 and TRBJ1-2; 7 bases line up with TRBD1. The CDR3 covers 14 residues. The germline V gene has CDR1 MDHEN and CDR2 SYDVKM. Trimming removed 4 bases from V and 2 bases from J; junction bases left unmatched: 4.

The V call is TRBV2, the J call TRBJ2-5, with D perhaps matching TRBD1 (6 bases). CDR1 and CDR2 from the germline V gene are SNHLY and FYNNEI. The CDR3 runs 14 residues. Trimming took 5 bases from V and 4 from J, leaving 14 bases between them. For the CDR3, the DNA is TGTGCCAGCAGTCCATTACAGGGCCTAGAGACCCAGTACTTC. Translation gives CASSPLQGLETQYF.

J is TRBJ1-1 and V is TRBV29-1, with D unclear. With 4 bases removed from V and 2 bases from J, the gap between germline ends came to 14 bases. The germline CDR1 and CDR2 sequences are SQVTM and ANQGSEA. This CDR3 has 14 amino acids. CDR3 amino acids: CSVVRSPDNTEAFF. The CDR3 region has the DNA TGCAGCGTTGTCCGTTCTCCAGATAACACTGAAGCTTTCTTT.

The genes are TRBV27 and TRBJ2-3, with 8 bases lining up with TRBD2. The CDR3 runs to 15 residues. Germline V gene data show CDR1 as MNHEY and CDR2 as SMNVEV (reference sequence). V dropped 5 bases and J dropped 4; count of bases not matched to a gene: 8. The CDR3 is CASSPTRGAPDTQYF. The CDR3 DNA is TGTGCCAGCAGTCCCACGCGGGGGGCCCCAGATACGCAGTATTTT.